This TCR beta chain was captured in a study of OX40 agonist ivuxolimab in advanced cancers. Study-wide background: Every 2 weeks, patients received ivuxolimab intravenously, dosed at 0.01 to 10 mg/kg.

The length of the CDR3 is 15 residues. Trimming removed 0 bases at V and 1 base at J, with 10 bases between. The germline V gene has CDR1 MGHRA and CDR2 YSYEKL. This table comes from immunoSEQ multiplex PCR, and its TCRdb copy is limited to in-frame clones, with some not included. This table holds 50,000 to 65,000 clones, nearly 95% found once. The sequence was collected from an adult with an advanced solid tumor such as melanoma, head and neck, liver or kidney cancer. The material sequenced was CD4+ or CD8+ T cells sorted from blood, taken in a trial of the OX40 agonist ivuxolimab. This rearrangement joins TRBV4-1 to TRBJ2-7; D is perhaps TRBD1 (5 bases). CDR3 in amino acids: CASSQEGTGSYEQYF. The CDR3 region has the DNA TGCGCCAGCAGCCAAGAAGGTACAGGATCCTACGAGCAGTACTTC.